This record covers a single T cell receptor (beta chain). The antigen is unknown. TCRdb reprocessed the RT-PCR reads via MiXCR and lists one record per CDR3 protein. The sample carries about 780,000 distinct CDR3 sequences, less than 20% recorded once. The data belong to a study of response to subunit inactivated influenza vaccine. Study-level results: The study's authors posited that every seasonal influenza vaccination enlists few new T cells.

The CDR3 consists of 14 residues. V dropped 11 bases and J dropped 3 bases, with 20 bases sitting between them. In germline, CDR1 is MNHNS, CDR2 SASEGT. The sample consisted of PBMCs from blood, taken 5 days after vaccination. This TCR was sampled from a man aged 50-59 years who received an inactivated influenza vaccine. The rearrangement joins TRBV6-1 to TRBJ2-7, with a weak D call TRBD2 (6 bases). This CDR3 reads CASNYRGTNYEQYF. The CDR3 DNA reads TGTGCCTCAAATTACCGGGGGACCAACTACGAGCAGTACTTC.